Presented here are 27 T cell receptor beta chains from one specimen sequenced in a study of regulatory T cells in long-lasting Graves disease. The authors built TCR beta libraries using iRepertoire HTBI primers and Arm-PCR of CDR3 regions. TCRdb itself ran the multiplex PCR reads through MiXCR, one entry per CDR3 protein. This table has fewer than 450,000 distinct CDR3 sequences, about 15% appearing once. This sample's time point: newly diagnosed GD, antithyroid drugs for less than 3 months. TCR sequences were obtained from RNA taken from PBMCs. These same records also appear under a second study, on T cells in Graves' hyperthyroidism and ophthalmopathy.

The material was peripheral blood mononuclear cells (PBMCs), obtained at new diagnosis, from a patient treated with antithyroid drugs. These receptor sequences come from a woman aged 40-49 years with Graves disease.

In this sample, this clonotype turned up many times. In nucleotides, the CDR3 is TGCAGTGCTAGAGATGAGGGGGGCAGGGTGACAGGATCACCCCTCCACTTT. It specifies CSARDEGGRVTGSPLHF. The chain couples TRBV20-1 to TRBJ1-6; possible D gene TRBD1, 6 bases. The ends were cut back, 0 bases at V and 10 bases at J, with 22 bases in the middle. Germline CDR1 is DFQATT and CDR2 is SNEGSKA (reference sequence). The CDR3 has 17 amino acids.

There are a few counts of this clonotype. The chain carries TRBV3-1 and TRBJ2-5, with D tentatively TRBD1 or TRBD2 (5 bases each). V was trimmed by 4 bases and J by 3 bases, leaving 12 bases between them. The CDR3 contains 14 residues. Germline CDR1 LGHDT, CDR2 YNNKEL (reference sequence). The CDR3 reads CASSLAVGEETQYF. The CDR3, as DNA: TGTGCCAGCAGCCTAGCCGTGGGGGAAGAGACCCAGTACTTC.

A note on this clonotype: A much larger clonotype is one base distant, so this may be a read error. This chain joins TRBV5-1 and TRBJ2-7; D gene unclear. The CDR3 covers 15 residues. CDR1 is SGHRS and CDR2 is YFSETQ in the germline V gene. This CDR3 is CASSLGHLTLREPYF. Written as DNA, the CDR3 is TGCGCCAGCAGCTTGGGCCATCTGACCCTCCGCGAGCCGTACTTC.

This clonotype appeared many times. DNA of the CDR3: TGTGCCAGCAGCTTAGGAAGGGGGGGAGAGTACAAGAATGAGCAGTTCTTC. Translated: CASSLGRGGEYKNEQFF. V gene TRBV11-2 combines with J gene TRBJ2-5; maybe TRBD2 (7 bases). The end of the DNA fits TRBJ2-1 better, so the J call may be wrong. CDR3 length equals 17 residues. CDR1 and CDR2 from the germline V gene are SGHAT and FQNNGV.

J is TRBJ2-4 and V is TRBV2; TRBD1 or TRBD2 may be the D gene (5 bases each). Germline CDR1 is SNHLY and CDR2 is FYNNEI. CDR3 length: 13 residues. V dropped 2 bases and J dropped 6 bases, with 8 bases sitting between them. The CDR3 loop is CASSEFGGNIQYF. DNA for the CDR3: TGTGCCAGCAGTGAATTTGGGGGAAACATTCAGTACTTC.

The sample holds many counts of this clonotype. This chain joins TRBV12-3 or TRBV12-4 and TRBJ2-2, with 9 bases aligning to TRBD2. The CDR3 spans 16 residues. V dropped 7 bases and J dropped 2; count of bases not matched to a gene: 8. The CDR3: CASTLRLAVNTGELFF. CDR3 in DNA: TGTGCCAGCACTCTCCGACTAGCGGTAAACACCGGGGAGCTGTTTTTT.

This CDR3 reads CAWRSAELAFF. CDR3 DNA: TGTGCCTGGAGATCCGCCGAACTAGCTTTCTTT. The rearrangement links TRBV30 to TRBJ1-1; D unresolved. The germline V gene encodes CDR1 GTSNPN and CDR2 SVGIG (reference sequence). V lost 3 bases and J 10 bases, leaving 12 bases between the germline ends. CDR3 length: 11 amino acids. The complete variable domain, with remaining parts taken from reference TRBV30 and TRBJ1-1, reads SQTIHQWPATLVQPVGSPLSLECTVEGTSNPNLYWYRQAAGRGLQLLFYSVGIGQISSEVPQNLSASRPQDRQFILSSKKLLLSDSGFYLCAWRSAELAFFGQGTRLTVV.

In its sample, this clonotype was seen many times. This chain connects TRBV11-2 to TRBJ2-2; D unresolved. CDR1 is SGHAT and CDR2 is FQNNGV in the germline V gene. This CDR3 has 14 amino acids. V was pared by 5 bases and J by 3 bases, with 10 bases between. DNA for the CDR3: TGTGCCAGCAGCGAGGAGACTCACACCGGGGAGCTGTTTTTT. Its translation: CASSEETHTGELFF.

This clonotype was found a few times. V gene TRBV28 combines with J gene TRBJ1-5, with 8 nucleotides matching TRBD1. The V and J ends lost 7 bases and 8 bases, in that order; junction bases with no gene match: 16. This CDR3 region has 16 residues. Germline V gene lookup returns CDR1 MDHEN and CDR2 SYDVKM. The CDR3 sequence is CASTPGGTGQRKPQHF. CDR3 sequence (DNA): TGTGCCAGCACACCGGGCGGGACAGGCCAAAGGAAGCCCCAGCATTTT.

In this sample, this clonotype turned up many times. The gene calls are TRBV3-1 and TRBJ2-2; D is undetermined. From germline, CDR1 is LGHDT and CDR2 YNNKEL (reference sequence). The CDR3 consists of 13 residues. Trimming took off 1 base at V and 3 bases at J, with 3 bases between the two ends. CDR3 DNA sequence: TGTGCCAGCAGCCAAGTTGACACCGGGGAGCTGTTTTTT. Protein sequence: CASSQVDTGELFF.

In its sample, this clonotype was seen many times. The V gene is TRBV11-2, the J gene TRBJ1-4; a possible D gene is TRBD1 (5 bases). Looked up from germline, CDR1 is SGHAT and CDR2 is FQNNGV. CDR3 size: 16 residues. Trimming removed 2 bases at V and 4 bases at J, with 14 bases between. The CDR3 coding sequence is TGTGCCAGCAGCTTAAATCAAGGGGAACTTAATGAAAAACTGTTTTTT. Amino acids: CASSLNQGELNEKLFF. The full variable domain, rest sourced from reference TRBV11-2 and TRBJ1-4, is EAGVAQSPRYKIIEKRQSVAFWCNPISGHATLYWYQQILGQGPKLLIQFQNNGVVDDSQLPKDRFSAERLKGVDSTLKIQPAKLEDSAVYLCASSLNQGELNEKLFFGSGTQLSVL.

Many counts were recorded for this clonotype. The V gene is TRBV12-3 or TRBV12-4, the J gene TRBJ2-2; weak D call: TRBD2 (5 bases). CDR3 length equals 15 residues. The V end was cut by 8 bases, the J end by 1 base, with 14 bases between. In nucleotides, the CDR3 is TGTGCCAGCGGCCACCGGACTGGGAACACCGGGGAGCTGTTTTTT. Amino acid sequence: CASGHRTGNTGELFF.

Many counts were recorded for this clonotype. The rearrangement uses TRBV19 and TRBJ1-1; D unclear. The V end was cut by 7 bases, the J end by 0 bases, with 18 bases between. Per the germline V gene, CDR1 is LNHDA and CDR2 is SQIVND (reference sequence). This CDR3 has 16 amino acids. CDR3 protein: CASILLHGGLNTEAFF. The CDR3 DNA is TGTGCCAGTATCCTACTGCACGGTGGTCTGAACACTGAAGCTTTCTTT.

This clonotype came up many times. The chain couples TRBV7-3 to TRBJ2-1; TRBD2 matches at 11 bases. Trimming took 5 bases from V and 5 from J; bases not matched to a gene: 2. Germline V gene data show CDR1 as SGHTA and CDR2 as FQGTGA. This CDR3 comprises 14 residues. This CDR3 is CASSQTSGNNEQFF. The CDR3 nucleotides are TGTGCCAGCAGCCAGACTAGCGGGAACAATGAGCAGTTCTTC.

This clonotype was seen at least ten times. This chain joins TRBV2 and TRBJ2-7; 9 positions match TRBD2. The CDR3 is 13 amino acids. Germline CDR1 is SNHLY and CDR2 is FYNNEI. Germline trimming cut 6 bases from V and 7 bases from J; bases unmatched to any gene: 7. The CDR3 sequence: CASRGTSLEEQYF. DNA of the CDR3: TGTGCCAGCAGGGGGACTAGCCTTGAAGAGCAGTACTTC. The complete variable domain, with remaining parts taken from reference TRBV2 and TRBJ2-7, reads EPEVTQTPSHQVTQMGQEVILRCVPISNHLYFYWYRQILGQKVEFLVSFYNNEISEKSEIFDDQFSVERPDGSNFTLKIRSTKLEDSAMYFCASRGTSLEEQYFGPGTRLTVT.

This clonotype was found many times. This chain uses TRBV18 with TRBJ1-6, with D uncertain. This CDR3 is 14 amino acids long. Germline V gene data show CDR1 as KGHSH and CDR2 as LQKENI. Trimming took off 8 bases at V and 1 base at J, with 9 bases between the two ends. The CDR3 DNA reads TGTGCCAGCAGCCTAAGGTCCTATAATTCACCCCTCCACTTT. Its translation is CASSLRSYNSPLHF.

This sequence joins TRBV5-1 and TRBJ1-2, with 9 bases lining up with TRBD1. Looked up from germline, CDR1 is SGHRS and CDR2 is YFSETQ. The CDR3 has 13 residues. The ends lost 4 bases at V and 8 bases at J; junction bases unmatched: 6. CDR3 region: CASSAGTGRGYTF. The CDR3 bases are TGCGCCAGCAGCGCTGGGACAGGGCGAGGCTACACCTTC.

This clonotype appeared many times. This chain links TRBV11-2 with TRBJ2-2; 8 bases are a match to TRBD2. Unmatched junction bases numbered 4, after V lost 5 bases and J lost 5 bases. Germline V gene data show CDR1 as SGHAT and CDR2 as FQNNGV. The CDR3 sequence is 14 residues long. CDR3 region: CASSNSGMTGELFF. The DNA for the CDR3 is TGTGCCAGCAGCAATAGCGGGATGACCGGGGAGCTGTTTTTT. Full variable domain (rest looked up from reference TRBV11-2 and TRBJ2-2): EAGVAQSPRYKIIEKRQSVAFWCNPISGHATLYWYQQILGQGPKLLIQFQNNGVVDDSQLPKDRFSAERLKGVDSTLKIQPAKLEDSAVYLCASSNSGMTGELFFGEGSRLTVL.

This clonotype has a handful of counts. The rearrangement links TRBV28 to TRBJ2-2; no reliable D call. From germline, CDR1 is MDHEN and CDR2 SYDVKM. Trimming removed 7 bases from V and 1 base from J, with 16 bases in between. The CDR3 spans 16 residues. CDR3 in DNA: TGTGCCAGCAATGGGGTTAAGACTGGGAACACCGGGGAGCTGTTTTTT. Translated, it gives CASNGVKTGNTGELFF.

The chain joins TRBV5-1 to TRBJ2-1; 16 bases fit TRBD2. The CDR3 runs 17 residues. In germline, CDR1 is SGHRS, CDR2 YFSETQ. J lost 10 bases, V lost 4 bases, and 11 bases had no gene match. CDR3 in amino acids: CASSMGPPGLAGGEQFF. The CDR3 DNA is TGCGCCAGCAGCATGGGACCTCCGGGACTAGCGGGGGGGGAGCAGTTCTTC.

The gene calls are TRBV18 and TRBJ2-7, with TRBD1 matching over 7 bases. The germline V gene has CDR1 KGHSH and CDR2 LQKENI. The V gene end was trimmed by 3 bases and the J gene end by 7 bases; junction bases not matched to a gene: 3. The CDR3 totals 12 residues. The CDR3 loop is CASSPQGEEQYF. CDR3 sequence (DNA): TGTGCCAGCTCACCCCAGGGGGAAGAGCAGTACTTC.

The sample holds many counts of this clonotype. This chain connects TRBV14 to TRBJ2-1; TRBD2 aligns across 8 bases. V was pared by 3 bases and J by 4 bases, with 8 bases of the junction left unmatched. The germline CDR1 and CDR2 sequences are SGHDN and FVKESK. The CDR3 contains 16 residues. CDR3 amino acids: CASSQGGRLIYNEQFF. The DNA for the CDR3 is TGTGCCAGCAGCCAGGGCGGGAGGCTAATTTACAATGAGCAGTTCTTC. Drawing the rest from reference TRBV14 and TRBJ2-1, the complete variable domain is EAGVTQFPSHSVIEKGQTVTLRCDPISGHDNLYWYRRVMGKEIKFLLHFVKESKQDESGMPNNRFLAERTGGTYSTLKVQPAELEDSGVYFCASSQGGRLIYNEQFFGPGTRLTVL.

As regards this clonotype: A much larger clone differs by one base, so this may be a read error. The V gene is TRBV28, the J gene TRBJ2-7; D gene uncertain. Germline lookup yields CDR1 MDHEN and CDR2 SYDVKM. The length of the CDR3 is 15 residues. V lost 3 bases to trimming and J lost 4 bases, with 16 bases between them. The CDR3 DNA sequence: TGTGCCAGCAGTTTTCTGGTGGGTGGAAGATACGAGCAGTACTTC. It yields the protein CASSFLVGGRYEQYF.

For this clonotype: This may stem from a read error, because a much larger clone lies one nucleotide away. V and J are TRBV7-6 and TRBJ2-5; D gene unclear. In germline, CDR1 is SGHVS, CDR2 FNYEAQ. The V gene lost 5 bases and the J gene lost 3 bases, with 16 bases spanning the gap. The CDR3 sequence is 15 residues long. The CDR3 reads CASSQLRVSEETQYF. The CDR3 DNA follows: TGTGCCAGCAGCCAGCTCCGGGTCTCAGAAGAGACCCAGTACTTC.

This chain joins TRBV4-1 and TRBJ1-5; no reliable D call. Between the trimmed V and J ends, which lost 3 bases and 5 bases, there was a span of 14 bases. The CDR3 covers 15 residues. CDR1 is MGHRA, CDR2 YSYEKL, per germline. CDR3 DNA sequence: TGCGCCAGCAGCCACCACGGAGAACGATATCAGCCCCAGCATTTT. Its translation: CASSHHGERYQPQHF.

As concerns this clonotype: A read error is possible here, since a much larger clone lies one base away. The chain uses TRBV3-1 and TRBJ2-7, with D maybe TRBD2 (5 bases). V shed 4 bases and J shed 3 bases, with 10 bases lying between them. Germline lookup yields CDR1 LGHDT and CDR2 YNNKEL (reference sequence). CDR3 length equals 13 residues. CDR3 sequence reads: CASSLSDFYEQYF. CDR3 bases: TGTGCCAGCAGCCTATCGGACTTCTACGAGCAGTACTTC.

This clonotype was observed many times. The gene calls are TRBV28 and TRBJ2-3, with D possibly matching TRBD2 (6 bases). The V gene lost 8 bases and the J gene lost 4 bases, with 19 bases spanning the gap. This CDR3 has 15 residues. Germline loops: CDR1 MDHEN, CDR2 SYDVKM. The CDR3 bases are TGTGCCAGCGACCGGGACTCCTCCGGGCCAGATACGCAGTATTTT. Protein sequence: CASDRDSSGPDTQYF.